The next 18 T cell receptor beta chains were all read from a single sample in a study of OX40 agonist ivuxolimab in advanced cancers. Assay: immunoSEQ multiplex PCR; the TCRdb copy retains only in-frame clones and omits some. This sample carries tens of thousands of clones, around 89% of them seen once, and the ten largest clones take around 12%. The material sequenced was CD4+ or CD8+ T cells sorted from blood, taken in a trial of the OX40 agonist ivuxolimab. The origin of the receptors is an adult with an advanced solid tumor such as melanoma, head and neck, liver or kidney cancer.

This clone is a singleton in its sample. The chain joins TRBV19 to TRBJ1-2, with D possibly being TRBD1 (6 bases). This CDR3 contains 12 residues. Looked up from germline, CDR1 is LNHDA and CDR2 is SQIVND (reference sequence). Trimming shortened V by 9 bases and J by 4 bases, and 12 bases separated the two germline ends. Here the CDR3 reads CASSQGRYGYTF. The DNA of the CDR3 is TGTGCCAGCTCCCAGGGGCGCTATGGCTACACCTTC.

The chain links TRBV27 to TRBJ2-3; TRBD2 matches at 11 bases. Germline CDR1 MNHEY, CDR2 SMNVEV (reference sequence). The CDR3 covers 15 residues. V dropped 7 bases and J dropped 6; count of bases not matched to a gene: 9. CDR3 sequence reads: CASKLAGATADTQYF. CDR3 sequence (DNA): TGTGCCAGCAAACTAGCGGGGGCCACCGCCGATACGCAGTATTTT.

The rearrangement joins TRBV18 to TRBJ1-1; 7 positions match TRBD1. This CDR3 is 14 amino acids long. V lost 0 bases and J lost 7; bases outside the gene matches: 5. Germline V gene lookup returns CDR1 KGHSH and CDR2 LQKENI. CDR3 bases: TGTGCCAGCTCACCACCCGGCAGGGGGGATGAAGCTTTCTTT. This sequence encodes CASSPPGRGDEAFF.

The chain has TRBV27 and TRBJ2-7; TRBD1 matches at 7 bases. Germline loops: CDR1 MNHEY, CDR2 SMNVEV (reference sequence). The CDR3 loop spans 15 amino acids. Trimming removed 3 bases from V and 3 bases from J; junction bases left unmatched: 8. CDR3 sequence reads: CASSFDRDLGYEQYF. The CDR3 DNA is TGTGCCAGCAGTTTCGACAGGGACCTCGGCTACGAGCAGTACTTC.

The chain joins TRBV6-5 to TRBJ2-7, with 8 bases that match TRBD1. J was trimmed by 3 bases and V by 4 bases; bases with no gene match: 8. This CDR3 spans 15 amino acids. The germline CDR1 and CDR2 sequences are MNHEY and SVGAGI. CDR3 sequence (DNA): TGTGCCAGCAGTTCCTTGGGACAGGCCTACTACGAGCAGTACTTC. Residues: CASSSLGQAYYEQYF.

V gene TRBV4-2 combines with J gene TRBJ2-7; TRBD2 matches 9 bases. In germline, CDR1 is LGHNA, CDR2 YNFKEQ. J was trimmed by 0 bases and V by 4 bases; bases with no gene match: 16. There are 19 residues in the CDR3. In DNA, the CDR3 is TGTGCCAGCAGCCCCACGGTGGTGTCTAGCGGGACTTTCTCCTACGAGCAGTACTTC. It yields the protein CASSPTVVSSGTFSYEQYF.

This chain uses TRBV2 with TRBJ2-3, with 8 bases lining up with TRBD2. With V trimmed by 6 bases and J by 5 bases, 13 bases remained unmatched. In germline, CDR1 is SNHLY, CDR2 FYNNEI. The CDR3 runs 16 residues. CDR3 loop: CASSPFRAGVEDTQYF. For the CDR3, the DNA is TGTGCCAGCAGCCCTTTTCGAGCGGGAGTAGAAGATACGCAGTATTTT.

J is TRBJ1-2 and V is TRBV28; D is ambiguous. Trimming took off 6 bases at V and 7 bases at J, with 6 bases between the two ends. The CDR3 has 10 residues. Looked up from germline, CDR1 is MDHEN and CDR2 is SYDVKM. The CDR3 is CASRGAGYTF. The DNA for the CDR3 is TGTGCCAGCAGAGGTGCTGGCTACACCTTC.

A single count supports this clone. CDR3 loop: CASSFPGTGVPQPQHF. The CDR3 DNA reads as TGTGCCAGCAGTTTTCCCGGGACAGGGGTTCCTCAGCCCCAGCATTTT. The chain has TRBV28 and TRBJ1-5, with 10 nucleotides matching TRBD1. J gave up 6 bases and V 3 bases, and 8 bases lay outside the gene matches. The CDR3 consists of 16 residues. The V gene's germline CDR1 is MDHEN and CDR2 SYDVKM.

The V gene is TRBV7-8, the J gene TRBJ2-1; 11 bases are a match to TRBD2. The germline V gene encodes CDR1 SGHVS and CDR2 FQNEAQ. The CDR3 covers 16 residues. With V trimmed by 7 bases and J by 5 bases, 10 bases remained unmatched. CDR3 protein: CASTSTSGERHNEQFF. The CDR3 coding sequence is TGTGCCAGCACCTCGACTAGCGGGGAGCGTCACAATGAGCAGTTCTTC. The entire variable domain, with the rest obtained from reference TRBV7-8 and TRBJ2-1, is as follows: GAGVSQSPRYKVAKRGQDVALRCDPISGHVSLFWYQQALGQGPEFLTYFQNEAQLDKSGLPSDRFFAERPEGSVSTLKIQRTQQEDSAVYLCASTSTSGERHNEQFFGPGTRLTVL.

The J gene is TRBJ2-7, the V gene TRBV6-1, with D hard to call. There are 14 residues in the CDR3. V shed 4 bases and J shed 0 bases, with 10 bases lying between them. Germline CDR1 is MNHNS and CDR2 is SASEGT. The chain's CDR3 is CASSVGLNSYEQYF. In DNA form, the CDR3 reads TGTGCCAGCAGTGTAGGGCTTAACTCCTACGAGCAGTACTTC.

The chain's CDR3 is CSAPRPYEQYF. The DNA for the CDR3 is TGCAGTGCTCCGAGACCCTACGAGCAGTACTTC. This chain joins TRBV20-1 and TRBJ2-7; D unresolved. The germline V and J ends were trimmed by 5 bases and 2 bases, with 7 bases remaining between them. CDR3 length: 11 residues. CDR1 DFQATT and CDR2 SNEGSKA come from the germline V gene (reference sequence).

The chain is built from TRBV29-1 and TRBJ1-1; D unresolved. V shed 5 bases and J shed 0 bases, with 7 bases lying between them. This CDR3 comprises 12 residues. Germline V gives CDR1 SQVTM, CDR2 ANQGSEA. CDR3 sequence (DNA): TGCAGCGTTCCGGACTTGAACACTGAAGCTTTCTTT. Translation: CSVPDLNTEAFF.

This chain uses TRBV4-1 with TRBJ2-3; D uncertain. The V end lost 4 bases, the J end lost 0 bases, and 11 bases lay between the germline ends. The length of the CDR3 is 15 residues. From germline, CDR1 is MGHRA and CDR2 YSYEKL. CDR3 nucleotide sequence: TGCGCCAGCAGCCTTGAACCACTTAGCACAGATACGCAGTATTTT. Its protein product is CASSLEPLSTDTQYF.

The V gene is TRBV4-1, the J gene TRBJ2-1; the D is unclear. Per the germline V gene, CDR1 is MGHRA and CDR2 is YSYEKL. The CDR3 length is 13 residues. With 4 bases removed from V and 5 bases from J, the gap between germline ends came to 9 bases. The CDR3 sequence is CASSRLSDNEQFF. Written as DNA, the CDR3 is TGCGCCAGCAGCCGCCTCTCTGACAATGAGCAGTTCTTC.

This clone was observed once. The V gene is TRBV19, the J gene TRBJ1-5, with D possibly being TRBD1 (5 bases). This CDR3 contains 14 residues. Trimming took off 4 bases at V and 3 bases at J, with 10 bases between the two ends. Germline CDR1 is LNHDA and CDR2 is SQIVND (reference sequence). CDR3 coding DNA: TGTGCCAGTAGTACAGGGTCCTTCAATCAGCCCCAGCATTTT. As protein: CASSTGSFNQPQHF.

Note on this clone: Other DNA sequences within the sample encode an identical CDR3. The genes are TRBV7-2 and TRBJ2-7, with D possibly being TRBD2 (7 bases). V lost 9 bases to trimming and J lost 4 bases, with 22 bases between them. The germline CDR1 and CDR2 sequences are SGHTA and FQGNSA. The CDR3 sequence is 15 residues long. The CDR3, as DNA: TGTGCCAGTGGGGGGGGCGGGAGAGGGAGGTACGAGCAGTACTTC. Translating it yields CASGGGGRGRYEQYF.

The V and J genes are TRBV6-6 and TRBJ2-5, with D uncertain. The end of the DNA aligns better with TRBJ2-7, so the J call may be wrong. Germline CDR1 reads MNHNY; CDR2 reads SVGAGI (reference sequence). The CDR3 runs to 11 residues. The CDR3 DNA sequence: TGTGCCAGCAGTGATTGGCACGAGCAGTACTTC. Encoded protein: CASSDWHEQYF.